The present entry profiles one T cell receptor (beta chain) with its context. These data originate in a study of blood T cell repertoires in COVID-19. Study summary: Italy, Spain and the United States were the sources of the convalescent and acute COVID-19 samples. Sources were T cells, B-cell-depleted T cells, or PBMCs; the material itself was cDNA or gDNA.

The CDR3 totals 17 residues. Germline V gene lookup returns CDR1 ENHRY and CDR2 SYGVKD. Trimming took off 0 bases at V and 8 bases at J, with 19 bases between the two ends. As originally analysed: Estimates of nucleated cell counts were drawn from the amplification of reference gene primers. Repertoires were generated with immunoSEQ multiplex PCR, while TCRdb's copy carries only in-frame clones and drops some. V and J calls and clone size follow that table, whereas D and trimming were derived from the DNA. The data show roughly 30,000 clones, with approximately 82% seen just once and 7.4% held by the top ten.

The rearrangement uses TRBV10-3 and TRBJ1-4; the D gene is possibly TRBD1 (6 bases). This clonotype was sampled from a woman aged 55-69 years with acute or convalescent COVID-19. The sample was peripheral blood. The CDR3 sequence is CAISESYTGGRKEKLFF. DNA of the CDR3: TGTGCCATCAGTGAGTCGTACACGGGGGGGCGAAAGGAAAAACTGTTTTTT.